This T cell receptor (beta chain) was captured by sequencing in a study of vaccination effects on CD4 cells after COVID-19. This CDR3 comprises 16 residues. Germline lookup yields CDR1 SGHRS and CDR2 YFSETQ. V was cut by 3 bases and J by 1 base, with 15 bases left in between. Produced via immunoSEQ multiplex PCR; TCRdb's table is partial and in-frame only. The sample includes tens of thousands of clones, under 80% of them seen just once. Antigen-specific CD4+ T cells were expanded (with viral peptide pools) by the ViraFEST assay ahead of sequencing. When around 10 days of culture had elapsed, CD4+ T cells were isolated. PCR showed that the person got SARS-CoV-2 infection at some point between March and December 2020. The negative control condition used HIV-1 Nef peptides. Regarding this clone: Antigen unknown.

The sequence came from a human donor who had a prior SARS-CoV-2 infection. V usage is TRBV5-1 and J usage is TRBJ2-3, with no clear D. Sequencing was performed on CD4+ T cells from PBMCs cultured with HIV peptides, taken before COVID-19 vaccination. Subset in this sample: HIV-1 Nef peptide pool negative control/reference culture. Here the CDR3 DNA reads TGCGCCAGCAGCTCGCAGCCCGGATTTGGCACAGATACGCAGTATTTT. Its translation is CASSSQPGFGTDTQYF.